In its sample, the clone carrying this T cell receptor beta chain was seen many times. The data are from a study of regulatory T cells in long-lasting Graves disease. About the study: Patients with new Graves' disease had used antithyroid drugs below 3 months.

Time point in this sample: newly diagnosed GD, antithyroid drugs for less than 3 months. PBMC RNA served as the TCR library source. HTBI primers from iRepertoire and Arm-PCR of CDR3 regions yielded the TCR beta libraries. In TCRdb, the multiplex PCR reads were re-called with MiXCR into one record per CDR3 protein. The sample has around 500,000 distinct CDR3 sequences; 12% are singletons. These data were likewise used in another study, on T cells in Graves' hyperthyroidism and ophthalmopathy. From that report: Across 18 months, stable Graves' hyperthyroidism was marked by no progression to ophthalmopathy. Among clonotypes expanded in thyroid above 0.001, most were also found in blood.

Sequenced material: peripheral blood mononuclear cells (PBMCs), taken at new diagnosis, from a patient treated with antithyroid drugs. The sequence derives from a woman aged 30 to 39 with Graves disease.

CDR3 bases: TGTGCCAGCAGTGTTCGGCCGTATAGCAATCAGCCCCAGCATTTT. Its translation is CASSVRPYSNQPQHF. The chain combines TRBV12-3 or TRBV12-4 with TRBJ1-5; no firm D call. V lost 5 bases to trimming and J lost 0 bases, with 11 bases between them. The CDR3 covers 15 residues.